This T cell receptor (beta chain) comes out of a study of blood T cell repertoires in COVID-19. Study context: From the United States, Italy and Spain came samples of acute and convalescent COVID-19. T cells, B-cell-depleted T cells, or PBMCs supplied cDNA or gDNA.

Germline V gives CDR1 SGHRS, CDR2 YFSETQ. Trimming cost V 1 base and J 0 bases; bases outside gene matches: 9. The CDR3 consists of 18 residues. Per the original data handling: Nucleated cell number was recorded as an estimate derived from reference gene primer amplification. Sequenced by immunoSEQ multiplex PCR; TCRdb stores in-frame clones only, minus some. The D gene and trimming were derived from the DNA, and the V and J assignments and clone size from that table. In the table there are 65,000 or so clones, over 85% of which are singletons. This clone appeared a few times. The sequence was obtained from a man aged 55 to 70 with acute or convalescent COVID-19. This chain links TRBV5-1 with TRBJ2-7; 11 bases match TRBD2. The specimen was peripheral blood. The CDR3 loop is CASSLKLAGDARSYEQYF. CDR3 DNA sequence: TGCGCCAGCAGCTTGAAACTAGCGGGGGACGCCCGCTCCTACGAGCAGTACTTC. Drawing the rest from reference TRBV5-1 and TRBJ2-7, the complete variable domain is KAGVTQTPRYLIKTRGQQVTLSCSPISGHRSVSWYQQTPGQGLQFLFEYFSETQRNKGNFPGRFSGRQFSNSRSEMNVSTLELGDSALYLCASSLKLAGDARSYEQYFGPGTRLTVT.